Following are 21 T cell receptor beta chains from one sample sequenced in a study of cytomegalovirus exposure and HLA in healthy donors (dated by TCRdb to 2016 to 2017). The library was built by means of the immunoSEQ multiplex PCR assay. A mixture of 60 forward primers for TCR Vbeta segments and 13 reverse primers for TCR Jbeta segments was used in the multiplex PCR. TCRdb obtained this table from immuneACCESS and retained in-frame rearrangements with V and J assigned. These tables miss some clones; where compared with another copy, unresolved V genes account for less than half of the shortfall, and the remainder is unexplained. This sample holds nearly 110,000 clones; roughly 80% were observed only once. The biggest ten clones account for 2% to 2.5% of the sample. Sample: PBMCs. The receptors originated from a man in his forties in good health and CMV-seronegative.

CDR3 sequence reads: CASSPRRTVISGANVLTF. CDR3 nucleotides: TGTGCCAGCAGCCCGAGAAGGACAGTAATCTCTGGGGCCAACGTCCTGACTTTC. The rearrangement joins TRBV7-8 to TRBJ2-6; tentatively, D is TRBD1 (6 bases). The germline V gene has CDR1 SGHVS and CDR2 FQNEAQ. The CDR3 length is 18 residues. Trimming left V 5 bases short and J 0 bases short, with 17 bases between.

This chain links TRBV6-5 with TRBJ1-5; 7 nucleotides line up with TRBD1. The length of the CDR3 is 15 residues. The germline V gene encodes CDR1 MNHEY and CDR2 SVGAGI. V was clipped by 6 bases and J by 5 bases; unmatched bases: 10. CDR3 residues: CASRAGGALHQPQHF. As DNA, the CDR3 is TGTGCCAGCAGGGCAGGGGGAGCCTTGCATCAGCCCCAGCATTTT.

V gene TRBV5-1 combines with J gene TRBJ2-7, with TRBD2 matching 10 bases. CDR1 and CDR2 from the germline V gene are SGHRS and YFSETQ. The J segment lost 4 bases and the V segment lost 3 bases, leaving 7 bases of the junction unmatched. The CDR3 is 15 residues long. The CDR3 coding sequence is TGCGCCAGCAGCTGGGCCCCACTAGCGGGGTACGAGCAGTACTTC. Translated: CASSWAPLAGYEQYF.

The chain has TRBV7-8 and TRBJ1-6; a weak D match, TRBD1 (6 bases). CDR1 is SGHVS, CDR2 FQNEAQ, per germline. Trimming removed 3 bases from V and 5 bases from J, with 8 bases in between. The CDR3 totals 14 residues. CDR3 in amino acids: CASSFDRNNSPLHF. CDR3 nucleotides: TGTGCCAGCAGCTTTGACAGGAATAATTCACCCCTCCACTTT.

This chain joins TRBV6-1 and TRBJ2-2; D uncertain. This CDR3 has 14 amino acids. The V end was cut by 5 bases, the J end by 2 bases, with 9 bases between. Germline V lookup: CDR1 MNHNS, CDR2 SASEGT. For the CDR3, the DNA is TGTGCCAGCAGTAACCTACCAAACACCGGGGAGCTGTTTTTT. Translating gives CASSNLPNTGELFF.

This clone has only one observation. The V gene is TRBV25-1, the J gene TRBJ1-2; TRBD1 agrees at 7 bases. Germline assignment: CDR1 MGHDK and CDR2 SYGVNS. The ends lost 3 bases at V and 3 bases at J; junction bases unmatched: 7. The CDR3 sequence is 15 residues long. The DNA for the CDR3 is TGTGCCAGCAGTGAGGGCACAGGGGCTTACTATGGCTACACCTTC. It codes for CASSEGTGAYYGYTF.

This clone was detected once. V usage is TRBV29-1 and J usage is TRBJ1-1; a weak D match, TRBD1 (5 bases). V lost 2 bases to trimming and J lost 6 bases, with 13 bases between them. The CDR3 contains 13 residues. Germline V gene data show CDR1 as SQVTM and CDR2 as ANQGSEA. The CDR3 loop is CSVEWRAGAEAFF. As DNA, the CDR3 is TGCAGCGTTGAATGGAGGGCGGGGGCTGAAGCTTTCTTT. The full variable domain, completed using reference TRBV29-1 and TRBJ1-1, is SAVISQKPSRDICQRGTSLTIQCQVDSQVTMMFWYRQQPGQSLTLIATANQGSEATYESGFVIDKFPISRPNLTFSTLTVSNMSPEDSSIYLCSVEWRAGAEAFFGQGTRLTVV.

The chain couples TRBV9 to TRBJ1-2, with D hard to call. Between the trimmed V and J ends, which lost 3 bases and 9 bases, there was a span of 9 bases. This CDR3 has 11 residues. The V gene's germline CDR1 is SGDLS and CDR2 YYNGEE. CDR3 nucleotides: TGTGCCAGCAGCGGGAGGATCCGCTACACCTTC. Amino acids: CASSGRIRYTF.

The CDR3 DNA sequence: TGTGCCAGCAGTGAACGTAGCGGACCCTCCTACAATGAGCAGTTCTTC. Residues: CASSERSGPSYNEQFF. The V and J genes are TRBV2 and TRBJ2-1, with D possibly matching TRBD2 (6 bases). The V end was cut by 2 bases, the J end by 0 bases, with 11 bases between. CDR1 SNHLY and CDR2 FYNNEI come from the germline V gene. This CDR3 comprises 16 residues. Drawing the rest from reference TRBV2 and TRBJ2-1, the complete variable domain is EPEVTQTPSHQVTQMGQEVILRCVPISNHLYFYWYRQILGQKVEFLVSFYNNEISEKSEIFDDQFSVERPDGSNFTLKIRSTKLEDSAMYFCASSERSGPSYNEQFFGPGTRLTVL.

The rearrangement uses TRBV2 and TRBJ2-7; 11 nucleotides align to TRBD1. This CDR3 region has 13 residues. The germline V gene has CDR1 SNHLY and CDR2 FYNNEI. Losses at the gene ends were 5 bases for V and 4 bases for J; bases not matched to a gene: 1. CDR3 loop: CASSRDRGYEQYF. The DNA for the CDR3 is TGTGCCAGCAGTAGGGACAGGGGGTACGAGCAGTACTTC.

The rearrangement links TRBV5-1 to TRBJ2-3, with TRBD1 as a possible D gene (6 bases). In germline, CDR1 is SGHRS, CDR2 YFSETQ. There are 14 residues in the CDR3. V was pared by 1 base and J by 4 bases, with 10 bases between. CDR3 bases: TGCGCCAGCAGCTTGCGCAGGGGCCCAGATACGCAGTATTTT. It encodes CASSLRRGPDTQYF.

The V gene is TRBV18, the J gene TRBJ1-5, with D unresolved. This CDR3 is built from 13 residues. Trimming pared 3 bases from V and 5 bases from J, leaving 8 bases between. The germline V gene encodes CDR1 KGHSH and CDR2 LQKENI. The CDR3 reads CASSPVRDQPQHF. The CDR3 DNA reads as TGTGCCAGCTCACCCGTGAGGGATCAGCCCCAGCATTTT.

The rearrangement uses TRBV19 and TRBJ1-6; TRBD1 matches at 9 bases. The CDR3 runs 13 residues. V lost 7 bases, J lost 9 bases, and 4 bases stayed unmatched. Germline V CDR1 and CDR2: LNHDA, SQIVND (reference sequence). The chain's CDR3 is CASTDRGGSPLHF. DNA of the CDR3: TGTGCCAGTACGGACAGGGGTGGTTCACCCCTCCACTTT. The whole variable domain, remainder taken from reference TRBV19 and TRBJ1-6, is DGGITQSPKYLFRKEGQNVTLSCEQNLNHDAMYWYRQDPGQGLRLIYYSQIVNDFQKGDIAEGYSVSREKKESFPLTVTSAQKNPTAFYLCASTDRGGSPLHFGNGTRLTVT.

The J gene is TRBJ2-6, the V gene TRBV7-2; 10 nucleotides align to TRBD2. Trimming cost V 5 bases and J 0 bases; bases outside gene matches: 7. Germline lookup yields CDR1 SGHTA and CDR2 FQGNSA. CDR3 length: 18 residues. The CDR3: CASSPRTSGASGANVLTF. The CDR3 bases are TGTGCCAGCAGCCCGCGGACTAGCGGTGCCTCTGGGGCCAACGTCCTGACTTTC.

The chain combines TRBV7-6 with TRBJ1-1; 7 bases map to TRBD1. There are 13 residues in the CDR3. The germline V gene has CDR1 SGHVS and CDR2 FNYEAQ. V was clipped by 6 bases and J by 1 base; unmatched bases: 2. This chain's CDR3 is CASSYRGNTEAFF. CDR3 DNA: TGTGCCAGCAGTTACAGGGGGAACACTGAAGCTTTCTTT. The variable domain in full, with the rest retrieved from reference TRBV7-6 and TRBJ1-1, is GAGVSQSPRYKVTKRGQDVALRCDPISGHVSLYWYRQALGQGPEFLTYFNYEAQQDKSGLPNDRFSAERPEGSISTLTIQRTEQRDSAMYRCASSYRGNTEAFFGQGTRLTVV.

This chain connects TRBV10-3 to TRBJ1-1; perhaps TRBD1 as D (5 bases). CDR1 and CDR2 from the germline V gene are ENHRY and SYGVKD. V was shortened by 7 bases and J by 1 base, with 7 bases between the two germline ends. The CDR3 contains 12 residues. DNA of the CDR3: TGTGCCATCACCCAGGGGAACACTGAAGCTTTCTTT. Protein sequence: CAITQGNTEAFF.

The chain has TRBV5-1 and TRBJ1-1, with a weak D call TRBD1 (5 bases). Between the trimmed V and J ends, which lost 0 bases and 0 bases, there was a span of 12 bases. The CDR3 sequence is 16 residues long. Per the germline V gene, CDR1 is SGHRS and CDR2 is YFSETQ. As DNA, the CDR3 is TGCGCCAGCAGCTTGGACGGGTCGGGGGTGAACACTGAAGCTTTCTTT. Translation gives CASSLDGSGVNTEAFF.

This chain joins TRBV11-1 and TRBJ2-1; 10 bases are shared with TRBD2. Germline CDR1 SGHAT, CDR2 FQDESV (reference sequence). The CDR3 length is 16 residues. J gave up 7 bases and V 2 bases, and 8 bases lay outside the gene matches. The CDR3 nucleotides read TGTGCCAGCAGCTTATCTCCAAGCGGGGGGGCTAATGAGCAGTTCTTC. It codes for CASSLSPSGGANEQFF.

Comments on this clone: The sample holds other DNA sequences that translate to the same CDR3. This chain joins TRBV7-2 and TRBJ1-2; D might be TRBD1 (6 bases). Germline CDR1 and CDR2: SGHTA and FQGNSA. V was trimmed by 4 bases and J by 8 bases, leaving 20 bases between them. The CDR3 sequence is 15 residues long. CDR3: CASSSSDRQAQGYTF. The CDR3, as DNA: TGTGCCAGCAGCTCATCGGACCGACAGGCTCAGGGCTACACCTTC.

This sequence joins TRBV13 and TRBJ2-7, with D tentatively TRBD1 (5 bases). In germline, CDR1 is PRHDT, CDR2 FYEKMQ (reference sequence). V lost 5 bases and J 5 bases, leaving 13 bases between the germline ends. The CDR3 contains 13 residues. Here the CDR3 reads CASSPRQGNEQYF. The CDR3, as DNA: TGTGCCAGCAGCCCCCGTCAGGGTAACGAGCAGTACTTC.

V and J are TRBV10-3 and TRBJ2-3; D perhaps matches TRBD1 (6 bases). Looked up from germline, CDR1 is ENHRY and CDR2 is SYGVKD. The CDR3 contains 15 residues. Trimming removed 1 base at V and 0 bases at J, with 8 bases between. The CDR3 nucleotides are TGTGCCATCAGTGAGTTGACAGGTAGCACAGATACGCAGTATTTT. The encoded protein is CAISELTGSTDTQYF.